The following is a T cell receptor beta chain sequence with its context. Here immunoSEQ multiplex PCR was the method, and the copy in TCRdb shows in-frame clones only, minus some. The sample consists of approximately 130,000 clones, 69% of them appearing once. These data belong to a study of blood T cell repertoires in COVID-19. Study details: Specimens from acute and convalescent COVID-19 originated in the United States, Italy and Spain.

This CDR3 is built from 13 residues. The V end was cut by 5 bases, the J end by 5 bases, with 10 bases between. From germline, CDR1 is KGHSH and CDR2 LQKENI. The sequence derives from a woman aged 65 to 85 with acute or convalescent COVID-19. The sample was peripheral blood. This sequence joins TRBV18 and TRBJ1-5; maybe TRBD1 (6 bases). CDR3 nucleotides: TGTGCCAGCTCAACACAGGGAGATCAGCCCCAGCATTTT. This codes for CASSTQGDQPQHF.